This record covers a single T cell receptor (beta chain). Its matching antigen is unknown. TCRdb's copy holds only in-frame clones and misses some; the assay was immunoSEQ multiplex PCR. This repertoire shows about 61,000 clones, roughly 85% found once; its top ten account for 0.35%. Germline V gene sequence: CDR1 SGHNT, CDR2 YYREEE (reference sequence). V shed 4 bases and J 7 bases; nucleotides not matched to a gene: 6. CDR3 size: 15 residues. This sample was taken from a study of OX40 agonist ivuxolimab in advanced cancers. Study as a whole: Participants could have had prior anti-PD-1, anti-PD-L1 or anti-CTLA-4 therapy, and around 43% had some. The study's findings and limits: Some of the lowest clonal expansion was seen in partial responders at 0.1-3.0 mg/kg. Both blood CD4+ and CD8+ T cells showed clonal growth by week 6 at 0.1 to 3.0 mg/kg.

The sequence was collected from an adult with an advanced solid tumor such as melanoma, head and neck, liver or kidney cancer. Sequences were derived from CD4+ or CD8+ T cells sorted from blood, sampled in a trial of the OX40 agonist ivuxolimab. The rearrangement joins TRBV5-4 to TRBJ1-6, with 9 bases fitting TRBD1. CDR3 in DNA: TGTGCCAGCAGCGGAATAGACAGGGGGAATTCACCCCTCCACTTT. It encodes CASSGIDRGNSPLHF.